The entry that follows covers one T cell receptor (beta chain) sequence. Its antigen is not known. The source of the sample is a study of T cells in Graves' hyperthyroidism and ophthalmopathy. As for the study in general: Peripheral blood draws took place at initial diagnosis, ahead of any treatment.

The study, taken as a whole, reports: Blood shared most expanded thyroid clonotypes above 0.001. A model of 13 V-J features distinguished ophthalmopathy from stable hyperthyroidism.

The CDR3 loop spans 13 amino acids. The V gene's germline CDR1 is GTSNPN and CDR2 SVGIG (reference sequence). The V and J ends lost 8 bases and 2 bases respectively, with 15 bases between them. Amplified regions were TCR beta CDR3 sequences from RNA transcripts. In the first-round RT-PCR of the TCR CDR3, the HTBI primer set was used. MiXCR, applied by TCRdb to the multiplex PCR reads, yields one record per CDR3 protein. There are 250,000 to 400,000 distinct CDR3 sequences in the sample; 12% to 15% occur only once, and approximately 35% lies in the top ten. Input material: blood. This TCR was recovered from a woman aged 40 to 55 with Graves' ophthalmopathy. The rearrangement joins TRBV30 to TRBJ1-2; D possibly corresponds to TRBD1 (6 bases). The CDR3, as DNA: TGTGCCAAATCCCCAACAGGGAACTATGGCTACACCTTC. Protein: CAKSPTGNYGYTF.